The 25 T cell receptor beta chains given below trace back to one sample, sequenced in a study of OX40 agonist ivuxolimab in advanced cancers. The table came from immunoSEQ multiplex PCR; TCRdb's copy has only in-frame clones and leaves some out. The sample carries under 95,000 clones, 86% recorded once. The sequencing used CD4+ or CD8+ T cells sorted from blood, collected in a trial of the OX40 agonist ivuxolimab. These receptor sequences come from an adult with an advanced solid tumor such as melanoma, head and neck, liver or kidney cancer.

This chain joins TRBV29-1 and TRBJ2-5; 10 bases fit TRBD1. Germline V lookup: CDR1 SQVTM, CDR2 ANQGSEA. The V and J ends lost 6 bases and 5 bases, in that order; junction bases with no gene match: 3. The CDR3 is 12 amino acids. The CDR3 DNA is TGCAGCGTCCGGACAGGGGGGGAGACCCAGTACTTC. It yields the protein CSVRTGGETQYF.

The V and J genes are TRBV6-6 and TRBJ2-7; D is unresolved. V lost 3 bases, J lost 7 bases, and 16 bases lay in between. Germline V gene lookup returns CDR1 MNHNY and CDR2 SVGAGI (reference sequence). CDR3 length: 14 residues. The DNA of the CDR3 is TGTGCCAGCAGTTATGAGCCCCTGTTTGGGGAGCAGTACTTC. Its translation: CASSYEPLFGEQYF.

The V call is TRBV5-1, the J call TRBJ2-7; TRBD2 might be the D (5 bases). The CDR3 spans 14 residues. The germline CDR1 and CDR2 sequences are SGHRS and YFSETQ. V lost 4 bases and J lost 4, with 15 bases in between. CDR3 in DNA: TGCGCCAGCAGCCGAGGACTGGAGGAATACGAGCAGTACTTC. This translates into CASSRGLEEYEQYF. The complete variable domain, with remaining parts taken from reference TRBV5-1 and TRBJ2-7, reads KAGVTQTPRYLIKTRGQQVTLSCSPISGHRSVSWYQQTPGQGLQFLFEYFSETQRNKGNFPGRFSGRQFSNSRSEMNVSTLELGDSALYLCASSRGLEEYEQYFGPGTRLTVT.

Only a few counts were recorded for this clone. This rearrangement joins TRBV11-1 to TRBJ1-5; D gene unclear. Germline CDR1 SGHAT, CDR2 FQDESV (reference sequence). This CDR3 contains 13 residues. Deletions cut 1 base from V and 7 bases from J, with 8 bases between. This chain's CDR3 is CASSLGHGQPQHF. In nucleotides, the CDR3 is TGTGCCAGCAGCTTAGGGCATGGCCAGCCCCAGCATTTT.

The chain has TRBV18 and TRBJ2-7; 7 positions agree with TRBD1. CDR1 KGHSH and CDR2 LQKENI come from the germline V gene. V was clipped by 8 bases and J by 2 bases; unmatched bases: 12. This CDR3 region has 15 residues. The DNA of the CDR3 is TGTGCCAGCGCACTGGACAGGAGATCGGCCTACGAGCAGTACTTC. It codes for CASALDRRSAYEQYF.

CDR3 bases: TGTGCCAGCAGCTTAGCGGCCCTAGCGGGGCAAGATACGCAGTATTTT. Translating gives CASSLAALAGQDTQYF. The V gene is TRBV7-2, the J gene TRBJ2-3, with TRBD2 matching 9 bases. Germline V CDR1 and CDR2: SGHTA, FQGNSA. This CDR3 comprises 16 residues. J lost 5 bases, V lost 0 bases, and 6 bases had no gene match.

The chain employs TRBV10-3 and TRBJ1-5; 7 bases match TRBD1. Unmatched junction bases numbered 4, after V lost 4 bases and J lost 4 bases. Germline CDR1 and CDR2: ENHRY and SYGVKD. The CDR3 runs to 14 residues. CDR3 in DNA: TGTGCCATCAGTGGAGGGACAGATAATCAGCCCCAGCATTTT. Its protein product is CAISGGTDNQPQHF.

This clone was seen a handful of times. The rearrangement joins TRBV5-1 to TRBJ2-7, with D perhaps given as TRBD1 or TRBD2 (5 bases each). The CDR3 extends over 14 amino acids. Germline V gives CDR1 SGHRS, CDR2 YFSETQ. V lost 0 bases and J lost 4, with 11 bases in between. CDR3 bases: TGCGCCAGCAGCTTGGTGGGGGACGGTTACGAGCAGTACTTC. Its protein is CASSLVGDGYEQYF. Full variable domain (missing parts from reference TRBV5-1 and TRBJ2-7): KAGVTQTPRYLIKTRGQQVTLSCSPISGHRSVSWYQQTPGQGLQFLFEYFSETQRNKGNFPGRFSGRQFSNSRSEMNVSTLELGDSALYLCASSLVGDGYEQYFGPGTRLTVT.

By share, this clone ranks as medium-sized. The rearrangement uses TRBV2 and TRBJ1-2; D is unclear. CDR3 length equals 12 residues. Germline lookup yields CDR1 SNHLY and CDR2 FYNNEI. The V end lost 7 bases, the J end lost 2 bases, and 8 bases lay between the germline ends. The CDR3 nucleotides are TGTGCCAGCAAGCAGGAAAACTATGGCTACACCTTC. It is translated as CASKQENYGYTF.

This clone appeared a few times. V and J are TRBV5-4 and TRBJ2-3; 8 nucleotides align to TRBD1. The CDR3 is 18 residues long. The V segment lost 9 bases and the J segment 2 bases; nucleotides outside the gene matches: 20. Germline-derived CDR1 and CDR2 are SGHNT and YYREEE (reference sequence). The CDR3 reads CAKGPHFPGTGYTDTQYF. The CDR3 bases are TGTGCCAAGGGACCGCACTTCCCCGGGACAGGCTACACAGATACGCAGTATTTT. The full variable domain, completed using reference TRBV5-4 and TRBJ2-3, is ETGVTQSPTHLIKTRGQQVTLRCSSQSGHNTVSWYQQALGQGPQFIFQYYREEENGRGNFPPRFSGLQFPNYSSELNVNALELDDSALYLCAKGPHFPGTGYTDTQYFGPGTRLTVL.

This sequence joins TRBV12-5 and TRBJ2-2, with D possibly being TRBD1 (6 bases). With 5 bases removed from V and 13 bases from J, the gap between germline ends came to 14 bases. Germline CDR1 LGHNT, CDR2 FRNRAP. There are 12 residues in the CDR3. For the CDR3, the DNA is TGTGCTAGTGGTCAAGACAGGCTCAGGCTGTTTTTT. It specifies CASGQDRLRLFF. Supplemented by reference TRBV12-5 and TRBJ2-2, the full variable domain reads DARVTQTPRHKVTEMGQEVTMRCQPILGHNTVFWYRQTMMQGLELLAYFRNRAPLDDSGMPKDRFSAEMPDATLATLKIQPSEPRDSAVYFCASGQDRLRLFFGEGSRLTVL.

The rearrangement joins TRBV18 to TRBJ2-5; D is undetermined. The CDR3 totals 13 residues. Deletions cut 6 bases from V and 1 base from J, with 9 bases between. The germline gives CDR1 KGHSH, CDR2 LQKENI. This chain's CDR3 is CASSFNPQETQYF. The CDR3 nucleotides read TGTGCCAGCTCGTTCAATCCCCAAGAGACCCAGTACTTC.

The rearrangement joins TRBV18 to TRBJ1-3; D gene unclear. This CDR3 is 14 amino acids long. V lost 1 base and J 1 base, leaving 5 bases between the germline ends. From germline, CDR1 is KGHSH and CDR2 LQKENI. The CDR3: CASSPLRSGNTIYF. The CDR3 DNA is TGTGCCAGCTCACCACTTAGGTCTGGAAACACCATATATTTT.

The chain carries TRBV5-1 and TRBJ2-3; TRBD2 might be the D (6 bases). Trimming stripped 0 bases from V and 2 bases from J, with 13 bases between. Germline CDR1 is SGHRS and CDR2 is YFSETQ. The CDR3 extends over 16 amino acids. CDR3 nucleotide sequence: TGCGCCAGCAGCTTGGCCGGAGGGGACCACACAGATACGCAGTATTTT. Translating it yields CASSLAGGDHTDTQYF. Variable domain in full (rest from reference TRBV5-1 and TRBJ2-3): KAGVTQTPRYLIKTRGQQVTLSCSPISGHRSVSWYQQTPGQGLQFLFEYFSETQRNKGNFPGRFSGRQFSNSRSEMNVSTLELGDSALYLCASSLAGGDHTDTQYFGPGTRLTVL.

This clone has just one count. V and J are TRBV19 and TRBJ1-1; D is undetermined. Germline V gene sequence: CDR1 LNHDA, CDR2 SQIVND (reference sequence). There are 12 residues in the CDR3. Trimming stripped 8 bases from V and 0 bases from J, with 7 bases between. CDR3 loop: CASSWLNTEAFF. The CDR3 DNA reads as TGTGCCAGTTCCTGGTTGAACACTGAAGCTTTCTTT.

About this clone itself: An end of the junction differs from the germline gene, which may be a read error. This sequence joins TRBV7-7 and TRBJ2-3; D is unresolved. Per the germline V gene, CDR1 is SSHAT and CDR2 is FNYEAQ (reference sequence). The CDR3 runs to 13 residues. The CDR3 DNA reads TGTGCTAGCAGCTTAAGCGGCACAGATACGCAGTATTTT. Amino acids: CASSLSGTDTQYF.

V is TRBV6-5 and J is TRBJ2-3, with 7 bases lining up with TRBD2. The germline CDR1 and CDR2 sequences are MNHEY and SVGAGI. The CDR3 is made up of 16 amino acids. Germline trimming cut 1 base from V and 1 base from J; bases unmatched to any gene: 5. Here the CDR3 reads CASSYYGGTRTDTQYF. CDR3 sequence (DNA): TGTGCCAGCAGTTACTACGGGGGGACCCGCACAGATACGCAGTATTTT.

The J gene is TRBJ1-5, the V gene TRBV6-6; 7 nucleotides line up with TRBD1. V was clipped by 6 bases and J by 3 bases; unmatched bases: 5. CDR1 MNHNY and CDR2 SVGAGI come from the germline V gene (reference sequence). This CDR3 region has 14 residues. The CDR3 loop is CASSRGAINQPQHF. DNA of the CDR3: TGTGCCAGCAGCAGGGGGGCCATCAATCAGCCCCAGCATTTT.

This clone turned up a few times. Other DNA sequences in this specimen translate into the identical CDR3. CDR3 in DNA: TGTGCCAGCAGCGTAGGAGGGGCCGGGGAGCTGTTTTTT. It translates to CASSVGGAGELFF. The gene calls are TRBV9 and TRBJ2-2, with D perhaps matching TRBD1 or TRBD2 (5 bases each). The CDR3 sequence is 13 residues long. Germline V gene sequence: CDR1 SGDLS, CDR2 YYNGEE. V dropped 0 bases and J dropped 6 bases, with 6 bases sitting between them.

V and J are TRBV19 and TRBJ2-1, with TRBD1 identical over 11 bases. Germline V gene sequence: CDR1 LNHDA, CDR2 SQIVND (reference sequence). The V gene end was trimmed by 4 bases and the J gene end by 0 bases; junction bases not matched to a gene: 2. The CDR3 totals 16 residues. DNA of the CDR3: TGTGCCAGTAGTACTGGGACAGGGGGCTCCTACAATGAGCAGTTCTTC. Amino acid sequence: CASSTGTGGSYNEQFF.

The rearrangement uses TRBV4-1 and TRBJ2-6; D is unresolved. This CDR3 has 15 amino acids. The germline V gene encodes CDR1 MGHRA and CDR2 YSYEKL. The V end lost 4 bases, the J end lost 0 bases, and 7 bases lay between the germline ends. The CDR3 DNA sequence: TGCGCCAGCAGCCGCACAGACTCTGGGGCCAACGTCCTGACTTTC. Residues: CASSRTDSGANVLTF.

This chain joins TRBV4-1 and TRBJ2-1; D call uncertain. Trimming pared 5 bases from V and 0 bases from J, leaving 23 bases between. In germline, CDR1 is MGHRA, CDR2 YSYEKL. The CDR3 consists of 19 residues. This chain's CDR3 is CASSVTGVAAYSSYNEQFF. CDR3 DNA sequence: TGCGCCAGCAGCGTAACTGGGGTAGCTGCTTACTCCTCCTACAATGAGCAGTTCTTC.

This clone came up once. This chain links TRBV7-2 with TRBJ2-1; D is unclear. The CDR3 is made up of 13 amino acids. Per germline, CDR1 SGHTA and CDR2 FQGNSA. The V and J ends lost 3 bases and 3 bases respectively, with 6 bases between them. Here the CDR3 DNA reads TGTGCCAGCAGCTTCAATGGCTACAATGAGCAGTTCTTC. Protein product: CASSFNGYNEQFF.

In DNA, the CDR3 is TGTGCCAGCACCCTAGTCGCGGGACTAGCCCCAGATACGCAGTATTTT. It is translated as CASTLVAGLAPDTQYF. The gene calls are TRBV7-2 and TRBJ2-3, with TRBD2 matching 9 bases. Germline CDR1 is SGHTA and CDR2 is FQGNSA. V lost 7 bases and J lost 4; bases outside the gene matches: 12. The CDR3 covers 16 residues.

This clone was recorded only once. The chain is built from TRBV27 and TRBJ2-7, with 7 bases that match TRBD1. The CDR3 runs to 15 residues. Germline V gives CDR1 MNHEY, CDR2 SMNVEV (reference sequence). V trimming: 6 bases; J trimming: 3 bases; junction bases outside the gene matches: 11. This CDR3 reads CASRRQGFEYYEQYF. CDR3 DNA sequence: TGTGCCAGCAGGCGACAGGGCTTCGAGTACTACGAGCAGTACTTC.